A single T cell receptor (beta chain) is shown here with its context. The antigen remains unidentified. Germline CDR1 and CDR2: SSHAT and FNYEAQ (reference sequence). V was clipped by 8 bases and J by 4 bases, with 8 bases between them. The CDR3 runs to 11 residues. The sample is drawn from a study of shared clonotypes between healthy human individuals. Study outcomes and limitations: Unshared clonotypes carried lower generation probabilities than those common to all four donors. Larger richness was generally estimated for naive than memory subsets.

Measured with immunoSEQ multiplex PCR; TCRdb has only the in-frame clones, and not every one. The table records approximately 1.5 million clones, about 98.5% of them present only once. Donors were healthy HIV-negative adults without recent acute infections or vaccinations. This sequence joins TRBV7-7 and TRBJ2-5; D unclear. The source material was naive CD4+ T cells sorted from blood. Subset defined: CD45RA+ positively selected. The clonotype originates from a man aged 30 to 45 in good health. CDR3 loop: CASGEGETQYF. The CDR3 DNA sequence: TGTGCCAGCGGGGAAGGAGAGACCCAGTACTTC. Full variable domain (outside the CDR3, taken from reference TRBV7-7 and TRBJ2-5): GAGVSQSPRYKVTKRGQDVTLRCDPISSHATLYWYQQALGQGPEFLTYFNYEAQPDKSGLPSDRFSAERPEGSISTLTIQRTEQRDSAMYRCASGEGETQYFGPGTRLLVL.